Shown below are 8 T cell receptor beta chains from a single sample sequenced in a study of cytomegalovirus exposure and HLA in healthy donors. Produced via immunoSEQ multiplex PCR; TCRdb's table is partial and in-frame only. Here the sample spans roughly 65,000 clones, 90% to 95% being singletons. The sequencing sample was made of PBMCs. These receptors originate from a man aged 18 to 29 in good health and CMV-seropositive.

The chain combines TRBV14 with TRBJ2-2; D perhaps matches TRBD1 (6 bases). V dropped 1 base and J dropped 3 bases, with 21 bases sitting between them. Germline lookup yields CDR1 SGHDN and CDR2 FVKESK. The CDR3 consists of 19 residues. The CDR3 sequence: CASSQANLWTEEYTGELFF. CDR3 bases: TGTGCCAGCAGCCAAGCAAATCTCTGGACAGAGGAATACACCGGGGAGCTGTTTTTT.

The J gene is TRBJ2-1, the V gene TRBV6-4; no clear D gene. V was cut by 2 bases and J by 5 bases, with 10 bases left in between. The CDR3 is 14 amino acids. CDR1 MRHNA and CDR2 SNTAGT come from the germline V gene. DNA of the CDR3: TGTGCCAGCAGTGACGGTCTAGAGAACAATGAGCAGTTCTTC. It specifies CASSDGLENNEQFF.

The chain links TRBV2 to TRBJ2-7; 8 positions match TRBD1. The CDR3 is made up of 14 amino acids. Germline-derived CDR1 and CDR2 are SNHLY and FYNNEI. With 6 bases clipped from V and 3 bases from J, the junction kept 7 bases outside the gene matches. CDR3 nucleotide sequence: TGTGCCAGCAGGGGGGACAGGTCGCGCTACGAGCAGTACTTC. Its protein is CASRGDRSRYEQYF.

V and J are TRBV5-1 and TRBJ2-5, with 7 bases aligning to TRBD1. CDR3 size: 14 residues. CDR1 is SGHRS and CDR2 is YFSETQ in the germline V gene. Unmatched junction bases numbered 10, after V lost 9 bases and J lost 2 bases. CDR3: CAKEPYRGQETQYF. CDR3 coding DNA: TGCGCCAAAGAACCTTACAGGGGACAAGAGACCCAGTACTTC.

V and J are TRBV6-1 and TRBJ2-7; 9 bases map to TRBD1. V lost 6 bases and J lost 6; bases outside the gene matches: 6. The V gene's germline CDR1 is MNHNS and CDR2 SASEGT. The CDR3 sequence is 13 residues long. CDR3 loop: CASSTTGGVEQYF. In DNA form, the CDR3 reads TGTGCCAGCAGCACAACAGGGGGCGTCGAGCAGTACTTC.

This chain joins TRBV6-1 and TRBJ2-2, with 8 bases aligning to TRBD2. V lost 0 bases and J lost 2; bases outside the gene matches: 14. The CDR3 spans 20 residues. Germline V gives CDR1 MNHNS, CDR2 SASEGT. The CDR3: CASSEARIRAGAINTGELFF. CDR3 nucleotide sequence: TGTGCCAGCAGTGAAGCGCGGATTCGAGCGGGGGCCATAAACACCGGGGAGCTGTTTTTT.

The chain combines TRBV6-5 with TRBJ2-5; perhaps TRBD2 as D (5 bases). The CDR3 runs to 15 residues. Germline CDR1 reads MNHEY; CDR2 reads SVGAGI. V was trimmed by 3 bases and J by 4 bases, leaving 15 bases between them. CDR3 nucleotides: TGTGCCAGCAGTTATATGGCTGCCGAGGGAGAGACCCAGTACTTC. This gives the protein CASSYMAAEGETQYF.

This sequence joins TRBV27 and TRBJ1-1, with 9 positions matching TRBD1. V dropped 4 bases and J dropped 5; count of bases not matched to a gene: 2. CDR3 length equals 13 residues. Germline V gene sequence: CDR1 MNHEY, CDR2 SMNVEV (reference sequence). CDR3 sequence reads: CASSYGQGTEAFF. DNA for the CDR3: TGTGCCAGCAGTTACGGACAGGGGACTGAAGCTTTCTTT.